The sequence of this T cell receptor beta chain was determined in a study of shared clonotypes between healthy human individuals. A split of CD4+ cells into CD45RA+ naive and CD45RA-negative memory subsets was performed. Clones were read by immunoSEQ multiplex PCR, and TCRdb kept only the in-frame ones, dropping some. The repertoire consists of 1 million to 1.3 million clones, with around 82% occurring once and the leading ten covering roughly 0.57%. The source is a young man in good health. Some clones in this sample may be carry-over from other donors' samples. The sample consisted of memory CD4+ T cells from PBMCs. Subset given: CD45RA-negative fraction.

As DNA, the CDR3 is TGTGCCAGCAGGACAAGGGGTACCGGGGAGCTGTTTTTT. Translated: CASRTRGTGELFF. The chain is built from TRBV6-1 and TRBJ2-2; maybe TRBD1 (5 bases). The CDR3 is made up of 13 amino acids. The ends were cut back, 6 bases at V and 5 bases at J, with 10 bases in the middle. Germline CDR1 is MNHNS and CDR2 is SASEGT.